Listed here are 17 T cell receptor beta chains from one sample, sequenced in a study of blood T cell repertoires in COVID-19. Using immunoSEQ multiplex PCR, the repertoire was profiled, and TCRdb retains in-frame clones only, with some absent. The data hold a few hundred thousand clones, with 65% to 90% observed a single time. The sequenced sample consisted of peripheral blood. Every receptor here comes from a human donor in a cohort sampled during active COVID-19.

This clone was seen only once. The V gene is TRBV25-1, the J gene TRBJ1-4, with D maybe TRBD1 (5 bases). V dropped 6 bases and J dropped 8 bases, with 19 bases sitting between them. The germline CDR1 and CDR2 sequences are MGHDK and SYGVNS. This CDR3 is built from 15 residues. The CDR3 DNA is TGTGCCAGCAGCCCCCCGGGGGTGTTAAACGAAAAACTGTTTTTT. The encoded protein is CASSPPGVLNEKLFF.

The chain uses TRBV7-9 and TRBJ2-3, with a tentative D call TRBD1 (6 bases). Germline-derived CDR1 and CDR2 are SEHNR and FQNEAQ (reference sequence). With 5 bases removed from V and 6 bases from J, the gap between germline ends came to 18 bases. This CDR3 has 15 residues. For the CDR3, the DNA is TGTGCCAGCAGCCTATTACAGGGCGGAGTTGATACGCAGTATTTT. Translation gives CASSLLQGGVDTQYF.

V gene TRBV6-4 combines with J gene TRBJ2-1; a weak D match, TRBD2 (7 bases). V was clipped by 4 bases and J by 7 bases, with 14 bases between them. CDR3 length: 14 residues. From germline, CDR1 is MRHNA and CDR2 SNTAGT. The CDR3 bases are TGTGCCAGCAGTGTTGAGGGGGGGCCTAATGAGCAGTTCTTC. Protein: CASSVEGGPNEQFF.

CDR3 DNA: TGTGCCACCAGTGCGAGAGCGGGGGGAAAAACAGATACGCAGTATTTT. Its protein product is CATSARAGGKTDTQYF. The chain is built from TRBV24-1 and TRBJ2-3; 9 bases agree with TRBD2. The CDR3 extends over 16 amino acids. Unmatched junction bases numbered 8, after V lost 5 bases and J lost 3 bases. Germline V CDR1 and CDR2: KGHDR, SFDVKD.

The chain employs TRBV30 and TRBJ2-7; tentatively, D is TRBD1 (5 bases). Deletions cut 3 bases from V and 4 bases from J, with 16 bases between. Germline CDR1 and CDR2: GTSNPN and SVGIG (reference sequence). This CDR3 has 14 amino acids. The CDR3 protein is CAWSKKTAGYEQYF. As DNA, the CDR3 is TGTGCCTGGAGCAAGAAGACAGCCGGATACGAGCAGTACTTC. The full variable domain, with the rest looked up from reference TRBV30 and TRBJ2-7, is SQTIHQWPATLVQPVGSPLSLECTVEGTSNPNLYWYRQAAGRGLQLLFYSVGIGQISSEVPQNLSASRPQDRQFILSSKKLLLSDSGFYLCAWSKKTAGYEQYFGPGTRLTVT.

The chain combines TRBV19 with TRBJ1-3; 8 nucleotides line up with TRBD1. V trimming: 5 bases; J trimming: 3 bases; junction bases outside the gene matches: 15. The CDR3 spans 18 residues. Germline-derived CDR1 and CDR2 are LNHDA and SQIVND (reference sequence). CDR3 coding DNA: TGTGCCAGTAGTCCCTTACCGGGACAGGCTTTTGTTGGAAACACCATATATTTT. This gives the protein CASSPLPGQAFVGNTIYF. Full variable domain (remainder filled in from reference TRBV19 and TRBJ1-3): DGGITQSPKYLFRKEGQNVTLSCEQNLNHDAMYWYRQDPGQGLRLIYYSQIVNDFQKGDIAEGYSVSREKKESFPLTVTSAQKNPTAFYLCASSPLPGQAFVGNTIYFGEGSWLTVV.

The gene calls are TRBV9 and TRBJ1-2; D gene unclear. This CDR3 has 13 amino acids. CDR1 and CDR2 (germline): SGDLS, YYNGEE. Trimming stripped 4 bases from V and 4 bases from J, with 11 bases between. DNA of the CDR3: TGTGCCAGCAGCCTAGTACACCTCTATGGCTACACCTTC. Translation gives CASSLVHLYGYTF.

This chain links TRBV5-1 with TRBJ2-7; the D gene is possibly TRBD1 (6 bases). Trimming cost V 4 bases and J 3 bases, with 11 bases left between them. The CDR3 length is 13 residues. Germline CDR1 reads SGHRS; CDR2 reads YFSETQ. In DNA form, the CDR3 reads TGCGCCAGCAGCCGCTCGGACAGCTACGAGCAGTACTTC. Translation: CASSRSDSYEQYF.

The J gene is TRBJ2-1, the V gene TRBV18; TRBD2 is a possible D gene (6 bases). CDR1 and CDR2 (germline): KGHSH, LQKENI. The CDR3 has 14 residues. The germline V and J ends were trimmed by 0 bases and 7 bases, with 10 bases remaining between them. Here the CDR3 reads CASSPPTGDNEQFF. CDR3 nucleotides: TGTGCCAGCTCACCACCGACGGGGGATAATGAGCAGTTCTTC.

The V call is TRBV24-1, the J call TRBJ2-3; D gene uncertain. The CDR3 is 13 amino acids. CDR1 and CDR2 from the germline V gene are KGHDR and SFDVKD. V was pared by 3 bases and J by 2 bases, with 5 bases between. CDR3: CATSDTSTDTQYF. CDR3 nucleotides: TGTGCCACCAGTGATACTTCCACAGATACGCAGTATTTT.

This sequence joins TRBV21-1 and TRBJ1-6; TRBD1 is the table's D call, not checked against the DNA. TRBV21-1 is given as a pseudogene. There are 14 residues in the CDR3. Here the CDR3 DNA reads TGTGCCAGCAGACACCCGGGACAGGGTTCACCCCTCCACTTT. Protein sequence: CASRHPGQGSPLHF.

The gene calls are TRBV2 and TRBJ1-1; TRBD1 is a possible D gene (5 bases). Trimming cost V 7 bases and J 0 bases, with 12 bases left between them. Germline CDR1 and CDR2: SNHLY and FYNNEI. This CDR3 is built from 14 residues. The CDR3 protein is CASIPDRMNTEAFF. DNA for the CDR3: TGTGCCAGCATCCCTGACAGAATGAACACTGAAGCTTTCTTT.

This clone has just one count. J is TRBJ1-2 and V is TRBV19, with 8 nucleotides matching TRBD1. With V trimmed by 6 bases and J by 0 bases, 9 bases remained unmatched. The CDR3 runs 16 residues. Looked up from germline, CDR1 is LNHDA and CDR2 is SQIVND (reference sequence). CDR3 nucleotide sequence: TGTGCCAGTAGCTTATCCGGGACAGGACCTAACTATGGCTACACCTTC. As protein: CASSLSGTGPNYGYTF.

As DNA, the CDR3 is TGTGCCAGCAGTTACTCTTCGGCCGGGGAGCTGTTTTTT. Amino acid sequence: CASSYSSAGELFF. The chain joins TRBV6-5 to TRBJ2-2; D not certain. Per germline, CDR1 MNHEY and CDR2 SVGAGI. With 0 bases removed from V and 6 bases from J, the gap between germline ends came to 5 bases. The CDR3 is made up of 13 amino acids.

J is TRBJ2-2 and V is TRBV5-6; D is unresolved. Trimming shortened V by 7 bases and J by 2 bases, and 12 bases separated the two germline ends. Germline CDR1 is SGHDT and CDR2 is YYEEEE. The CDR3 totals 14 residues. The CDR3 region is CASVLGSNTGELFF. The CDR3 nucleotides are TGTGCCAGCGTCCTTGGCTCCAACACCGGGGAGCTGTTTTTT.

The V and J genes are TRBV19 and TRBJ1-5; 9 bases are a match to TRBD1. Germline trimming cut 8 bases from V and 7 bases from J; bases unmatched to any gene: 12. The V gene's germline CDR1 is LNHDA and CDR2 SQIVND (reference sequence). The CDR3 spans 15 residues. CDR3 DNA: TGTGCCAGTTCCTCCGGGACAGGGTTTTTGCAGCCCCAGCATTTT. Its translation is CASSSGTGFLQPQHF.

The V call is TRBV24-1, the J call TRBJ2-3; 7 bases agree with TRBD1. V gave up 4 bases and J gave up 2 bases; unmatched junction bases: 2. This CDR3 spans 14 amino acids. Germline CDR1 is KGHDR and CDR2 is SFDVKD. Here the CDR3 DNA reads TGTGCCACCAGTGACCAGGGGGTCACAGATACGCAGTATTTT. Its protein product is CATSDQGVTDTQYF.